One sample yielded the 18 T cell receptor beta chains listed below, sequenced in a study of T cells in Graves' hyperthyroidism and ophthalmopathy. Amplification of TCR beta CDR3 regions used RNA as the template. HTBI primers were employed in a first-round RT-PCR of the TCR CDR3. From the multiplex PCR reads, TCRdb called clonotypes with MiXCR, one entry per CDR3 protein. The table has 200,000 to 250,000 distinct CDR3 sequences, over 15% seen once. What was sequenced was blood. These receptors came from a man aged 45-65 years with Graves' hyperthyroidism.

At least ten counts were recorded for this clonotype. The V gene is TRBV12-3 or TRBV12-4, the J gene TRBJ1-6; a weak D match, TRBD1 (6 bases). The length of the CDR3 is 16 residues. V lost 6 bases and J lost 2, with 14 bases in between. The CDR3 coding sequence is TGTGCCAGCAGCGGAGCCGGGACAACCTATAATTCACCCCTCCACTTT. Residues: CASSGAGTTYNSPLHF.

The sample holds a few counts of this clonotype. The CDR3 nucleotides are TGCAGTGCTAGCCCAGGGACTACAACTAGCACAGATACGCAGTATTTT. Protein sequence: CSASPGTTTSTDTQYF. The chain links TRBV20-1 to TRBJ2-3, with 7 bases identical to TRBD2. Trimming cost V 3 bases and J 0 bases; bases outside gene matches: 9. Germline values: CDR1 DFQATT, CDR2 SNEGSKA (reference sequence). The length of the CDR3 is 16 residues.

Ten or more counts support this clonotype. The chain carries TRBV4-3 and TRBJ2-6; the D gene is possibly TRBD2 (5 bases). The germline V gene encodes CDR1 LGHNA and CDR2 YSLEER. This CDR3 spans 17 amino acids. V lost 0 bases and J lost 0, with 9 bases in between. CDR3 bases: TGCGCCAGCAGCCAAGACCGACTACTCTCTGGGGCCAACGTCCTGACTTTC. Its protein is CASSQDRLLSGANVLTF.

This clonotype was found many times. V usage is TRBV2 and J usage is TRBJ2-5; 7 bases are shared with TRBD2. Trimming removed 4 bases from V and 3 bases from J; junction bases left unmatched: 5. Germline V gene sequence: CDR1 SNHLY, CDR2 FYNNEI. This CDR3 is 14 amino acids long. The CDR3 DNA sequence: TGTGCCAGCAGTGTACGGCTAGCGGAAGAGACCCAGTACTTC. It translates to CASSVRLAEETQYF.

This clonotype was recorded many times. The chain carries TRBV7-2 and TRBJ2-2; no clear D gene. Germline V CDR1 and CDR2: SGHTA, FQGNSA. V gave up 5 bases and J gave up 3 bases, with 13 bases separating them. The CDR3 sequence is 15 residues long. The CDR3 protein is CASSARLLDTGELFF. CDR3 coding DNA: TGTGCCAGCAGCGCCAGACTGCTGGACACCGGGGAGCTGTTTTTT.

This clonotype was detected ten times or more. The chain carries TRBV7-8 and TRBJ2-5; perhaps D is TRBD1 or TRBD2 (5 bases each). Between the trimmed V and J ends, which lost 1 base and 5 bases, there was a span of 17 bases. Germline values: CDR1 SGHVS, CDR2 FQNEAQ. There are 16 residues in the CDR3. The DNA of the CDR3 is TGTGCCAGCAGCTTAGGTCTGGGGGTCATGTGGGAGACCCAGTACTTC. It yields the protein CASSLGLGVMWETQYF.

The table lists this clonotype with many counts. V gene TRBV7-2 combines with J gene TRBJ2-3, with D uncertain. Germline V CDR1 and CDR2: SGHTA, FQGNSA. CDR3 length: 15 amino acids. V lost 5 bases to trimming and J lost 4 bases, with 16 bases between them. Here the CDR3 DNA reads TGTGCCAGCAGCCCTTTGGCGGTCCTTGCAGATACGCAGTATTTT. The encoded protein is CASSPLAVLADTQYF.

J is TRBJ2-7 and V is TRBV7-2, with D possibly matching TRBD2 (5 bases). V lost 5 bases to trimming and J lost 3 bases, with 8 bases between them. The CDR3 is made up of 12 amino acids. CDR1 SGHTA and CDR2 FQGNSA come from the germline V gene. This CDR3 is CASSHGSYEQYF. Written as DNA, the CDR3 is TGTGCCAGCAGCCATGGGAGCTACGAGCAGTACTTC.

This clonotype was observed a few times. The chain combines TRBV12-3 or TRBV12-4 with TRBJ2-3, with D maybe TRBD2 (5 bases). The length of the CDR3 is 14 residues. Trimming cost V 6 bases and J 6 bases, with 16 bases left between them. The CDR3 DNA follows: TGTGCCAGCAGGGTGGCGGCGGGTTCGGATACGCAGTATTTT. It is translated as CASRVAAGSDTQYF.

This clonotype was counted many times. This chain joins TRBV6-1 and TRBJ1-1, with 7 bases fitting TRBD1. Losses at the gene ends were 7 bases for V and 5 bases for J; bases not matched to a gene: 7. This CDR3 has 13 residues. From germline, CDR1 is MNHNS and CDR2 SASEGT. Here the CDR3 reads CASTDRVETEAFF. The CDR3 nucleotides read TGTGCCAGCACCGACAGGGTTGAAACTGAAGCTTTCTTT.

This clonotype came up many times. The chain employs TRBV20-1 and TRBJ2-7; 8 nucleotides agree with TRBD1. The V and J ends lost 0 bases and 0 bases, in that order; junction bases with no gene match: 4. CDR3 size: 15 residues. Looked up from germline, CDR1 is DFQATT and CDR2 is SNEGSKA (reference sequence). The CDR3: CSARDDRGSSYEQYF. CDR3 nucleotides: TGCAGTGCTAGAGATGACAGGGGAAGCTCCTACGAGCAGTACTTC.

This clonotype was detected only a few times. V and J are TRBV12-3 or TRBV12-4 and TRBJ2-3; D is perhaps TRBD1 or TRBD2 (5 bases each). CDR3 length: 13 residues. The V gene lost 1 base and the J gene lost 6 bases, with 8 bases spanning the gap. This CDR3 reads CASSLGDVDTQYF. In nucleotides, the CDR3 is TGTGCCAGCAGTTTAGGGGACGTGGATACGCAGTATTTT.

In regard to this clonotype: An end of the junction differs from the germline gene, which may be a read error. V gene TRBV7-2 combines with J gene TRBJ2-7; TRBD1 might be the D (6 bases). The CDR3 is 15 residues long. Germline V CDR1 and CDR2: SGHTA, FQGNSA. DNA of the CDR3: TGCGCCAGCAGCCAAGATGGGCAGGGGATCTACGAGCAGTACTTC. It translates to CASSQDGQGIYEQYF.

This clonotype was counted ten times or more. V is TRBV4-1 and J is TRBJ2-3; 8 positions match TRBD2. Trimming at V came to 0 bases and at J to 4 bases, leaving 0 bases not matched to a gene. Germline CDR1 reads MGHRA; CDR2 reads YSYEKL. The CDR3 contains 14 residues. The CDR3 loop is CASSQELAADTQYF. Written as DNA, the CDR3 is TGCGCCAGCAGCCAAGAACTAGCGGCAGATACGCAGTATTTT.

The CDR3 spells CATSRDLAEYNEQFF. CDR3 nucleotides: TGTGCCACCAGCAGAGATCTAGCGGAGTACAATGAGCAGTTCTTC. The chain is built from TRBV15 and TRBJ2-1; TRBD2 aligns across 7 bases. Losses at the gene ends were 0 bases for V and 4 bases for J; bases not matched to a gene: 3. In germline, CDR1 is LNHNV, CDR2 YYDKDF (reference sequence). This CDR3 is built from 15 residues.

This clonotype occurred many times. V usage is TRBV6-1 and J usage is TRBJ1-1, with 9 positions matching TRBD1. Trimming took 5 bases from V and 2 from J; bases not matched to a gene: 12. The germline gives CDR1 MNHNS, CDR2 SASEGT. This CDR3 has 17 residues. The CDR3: CASSSGTGKGTNTEAFF. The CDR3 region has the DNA TGTGCCAGCAGTTCTGGGACAGGGAAGGGAACTAACACTGAAGCTTTCTTT.

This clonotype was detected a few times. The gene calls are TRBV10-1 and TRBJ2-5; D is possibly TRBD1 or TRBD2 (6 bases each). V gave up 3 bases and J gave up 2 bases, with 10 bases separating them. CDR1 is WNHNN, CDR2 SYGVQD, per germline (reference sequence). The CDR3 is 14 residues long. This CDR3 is CASSEGGKQETQYF. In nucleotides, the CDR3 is TGCGCCAGCAGTGAAGGGGGGAAGCAAGAGACCCAGTACTTC.

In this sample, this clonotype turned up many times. The DNA of the CDR3 is TGCAGTGCCGAAGGCCCTGATTTTCGGGAGGGCCGTGATTATGAGACCCAGTACTTC. It yields the protein CSAEGPDFREGRDYETQYF. This chain connects TRBV20-1 to TRBJ2-5; TRBD2 matches 8 bases. This CDR3 spans 19 amino acids. Looked up from germline, CDR1 is DFQATT and CDR2 is SNEGSKA (reference sequence). V lost 6 bases, J lost 5 bases, and 26 bases stayed unmatched.